Below, 24 T cell receptor beta chains from the same sample are listed, as sequenced in a study of cytomegalovirus exposure and HLA in healthy donors. PCR employed 60 Vbeta and 13 Jbeta primers. The protocol was immunoSEQ multiplex PCR, while the TCRdb copy is restricted to in-frame clones and leaves out a portion. Among around 100,000 clones listed, 60% to 85% were seen once. Material: PBMCs. The receptor set was obtained from a female donor in good health and CMV-seropositive.

The chain carries TRBV4-1 and TRBJ2-3, with TRBD2 as a possible D gene (6 bases). This CDR3 comprises 18 residues. Germline V gene data show CDR1 as MGHRA and CDR2 as YSYEKL. Trimming removed 4 bases at V and 0 bases at J, with 20 bases between. In nucleotides, the CDR3 is TGCGCCAGCAGCCGAAGTAGCGTGGCGGGGACTAGCACAGATACGCAGTATTTT. Translation: CASSRSSVAGTSTDTQYF.

The rearrangement joins TRBV11-2 to TRBJ1-4, with TRBD1 matching over 9 bases. J gave up 0 bases and V 4 bases, and 9 bases lay outside the gene matches. This CDR3 is built from 18 residues. Germline V gene sequence: CDR1 SGHAT, CDR2 FQNNGV. CDR3 sequence reads: CASSWGQGTLATNEKLFF. CDR3 DNA sequence: TGTGCCAGCAGCTGGGGACAGGGAACCCTCGCAACTAATGAAAAACTGTTTTTT.

The gene calls are TRBV7-8 and TRBJ2-3, with 11 bases that match TRBD2. CDR1 and CDR2 from the germline V gene are SGHVS and FQNEAQ. The CDR3 loop spans 15 amino acids. V lost 0 bases, J lost 7 bases, and 3 bases stayed unmatched. The DNA for the CDR3 is TGTGCCAGCAGCTTAGCTCTAGCGGGGGGCTATACGCAGTATTTT. It encodes CASSLALAGGYTQYF.

In its sample, this clone was seen a few times. The J gene is TRBJ1-4, the V gene TRBV6-1; TRBD1 agrees at 9 bases. Germline CDR1 MNHNS, CDR2 SASEGT. V shed 3 bases, J shed 8 bases, and the junction held 10 bases outside the gene matches. This CDR3 is built from 16 residues. The CDR3 DNA reads TGTGCCAGCAGTGACCTCTCCGGACAGGGGAGAGAAAAACTGTTTTTT. It is translated as CASSDLSGQGREKLFF.

The chain has TRBV19 and TRBJ1-2, with D perhaps TRBD1 (6 bases). The CDR3 consists of 12 residues. Trimming took 3 bases from V and 8 from J, leaving 10 bases between them. The V gene's germline CDR1 is LNHDA and CDR2 SQIVND (reference sequence). The CDR3 protein is CASSMGHLGYTF. CDR3 bases: TGTGCCAGTAGTATGGGACATCTAGGCTACACCTTC.

The genes are TRBV2 and TRBJ1-1, with 8 positions matching TRBD1. Trimming cost V 6 bases and J 5 bases; bases outside gene matches: 2. Germline lookup yields CDR1 SNHLY and CDR2 FYNNEI. CDR3 length equals 12 residues. The CDR3 region has the DNA TGTGCCAGCAGGTGGACAGGGACTGAAGCTTTCTTT. Translation gives CASRWTGTEAFF.

As to this clone: One end of the junction is discordant with germline, which a read error may explain. V is TRBV7-9 and J is TRBJ2-5; 7 bases agree with TRBD2. The V gene's germline CDR1 is SEHNR and CDR2 FQNEAQ (reference sequence). The CDR3 is 12 amino acids. For the CDR3, the DNA is TGTTCCAGCAGCCCCATCCCTGCTAGCGGATACTTC. Its protein product is CSSSPIPASGYF.

This clone came up a few times. The gene calls are TRBV6-5 and TRBJ1-1; 9 bases are a match to TRBD1. The CDR3 covers 13 residues. With 5 bases clipped from V and 7 bases from J, the junction kept 5 bases outside the gene matches. CDR1 MNHEY and CDR2 SVGAGI come from the germline V gene. This CDR3 reads CASSRDRVGEAFF. CDR3 DNA: TGTGCCAGCAGTAGGGACAGGGTCGGTGAAGCTTTCTTT.

The rearrangement joins TRBV7-6 to TRBJ1-2; 9 nucleotides line up with TRBD1. V was clipped by 5 bases and J by 6 bases; unmatched bases: 4. Germline values: CDR1 SGHVS, CDR2 FNYEAQ. CDR3 length: 13 amino acids. CDR3 loop: CASSHGTGNGYTF. CDR3 coding DNA: TGTGCCAGCAGCCATGGGACAGGGAATGGCTACACCTTC. The entire variable domain, with the rest obtained from reference TRBV7-6 and TRBJ1-2, is as follows: GAGVSQSPRYKVTKRGQDVALRCDPISGHVSLYWYRQALGQGPEFLTYFNYEAQQDKSGLPNDRFSAERPEGSISTLTIQRTEQRDSAMYRCASSHGTGNGYTFGSGTRLTVV.

The chain has TRBV5-1 and TRBJ2-7; D perhaps matches TRBD1 (5 bases). V was shortened by 0 bases and J by 6 bases, with 13 bases between the two germline ends. CDR3 length equals 14 residues. Germline-derived CDR1 and CDR2 are SGHRS and YFSETQ. This CDR3 is CASSLETQGIEQYF. Written as DNA, the CDR3 is TGCGCCAGCAGCTTGGAAACTCAGGGTATCGAGCAGTACTTC.

The genes are TRBV5-1 and TRBJ2-2; 10 bases match TRBD2. CDR3 length: 19 amino acids. The V gene end was trimmed by 1 base and the J gene end by 0 bases; junction bases not matched to a gene: 9. The V gene's germline CDR1 is SGHRS and CDR2 YFSETQ. In nucleotides, the CDR3 is TGCGCCAGCAGCTTGCCCCCGAGACTAGCGGGTGCGAACACCGGGGAGCTGTTTTTT. This codes for CASSLPPRLAGANTGELFF.

This chain connects TRBV5-1 to TRBJ2-3, with 7 bases fitting TRBD2. This CDR3 region has 15 residues. Germline V gene lookup returns CDR1 SGHRS and CDR2 YFSETQ. Losses at the gene ends were 4 bases for V and 6 bases for J; bases not matched to a gene: 11. CDR3 in DNA: TGCGCCAGCAGCCAGGTATGGGCGGGAGAGGATACGCAGTATTTT. Protein product: CASSQVWAGEDTQYF.

This chain connects TRBV12-5 to TRBJ2-1, with 11 bases identical to TRBD2. This CDR3 is built from 17 residues. Germline CDR1 is LGHNT and CDR2 is FRNRAP. V lost 5 bases and J lost 2; bases outside the gene matches: 8. CDR3 sequence: CASGGIPGLAAYNEQFF. Written as DNA, the CDR3 is TGTGCTAGTGGTGGGATTCCGGGACTAGCGGCCTACAATGAGCAGTTCTTC.

V gene TRBV28 combines with J gene TRBJ1-1, with 8 nucleotides matching TRBD1. CDR3 length: 14 amino acids. V shed 8 bases, J shed 3 bases, and the junction held 8 bases outside the gene matches. Germline assignment: CDR1 MDHEN and CDR2 SYDVKM. This CDR3 reads CASYRGVLDTEAFF. The CDR3 DNA sequence: TGTGCCAGCTACAGGGGGGTTCTTGACACTGAAGCTTTCTTT.

The gene calls are TRBV9 and TRBJ1-4; the match to TRBD1 covers 9 bases. V lost 3 bases to trimming and J lost 5 bases; unmatched junction nucleotides: 8. This CDR3 is 16 amino acids long. The germline CDR1 and CDR2 sequences are SGDLS and YYNGEE. The CDR3 DNA reads as TGTGCCAGCAGCGGCGGGTATGGGACAGGGAATGAAAAACTGTTTTTT. Translation gives CASSGGYGTGNEKLFF.

The V and J genes are TRBV6-4 and TRBJ1-1; possibly TRBD1 for D (6 bases). V dropped 6 bases and J dropped 5 bases, with 13 bases sitting between them. Germline assignment: CDR1 MRHNA and CDR2 SNTAGT. The CDR3 extends over 13 amino acids. The CDR3 loop reads CASSPQGGTEAFF. CDR3 nucleotide sequence: TGTGCCAGCAGCCCACAGGGTGGTACTGAAGCTTTCTTT.

In its sample, this clone was seen once. The chain carries TRBV28 and TRBJ2-7, with D maybe TRBD2 (5 bases). Per germline, CDR1 MDHEN and CDR2 SYDVKM. V was cut by 7 bases and J by 6 bases, with 10 bases left in between. CDR3 length equals 11 residues. The CDR3 nucleotides are TGTGCCAGCATATATGAGGGCGAGCAGTACTTC. Translation gives CASIYEGEQYF.

A few counts support this clone. The chain carries TRBV7-2 and TRBJ2-1; D not certain. The V and J ends lost 5 bases and 5 bases respectively, with 4 bases between them. Germline loops: CDR1 SGHTA, CDR2 FQGNSA. This CDR3 has 11 amino acids. The CDR3 DNA is TGTGCCAGCAGCCCCGACAATGAGCAGTTCTTC. Its protein product is CASSPDNEQFF.

The chain carries TRBV6-1 and TRBJ1-2; D gene uncertain. The germline V and J ends were trimmed by 2 bases and 2 bases, with 12 bases remaining between them. The CDR3 has 15 residues. Germline V gives CDR1 MNHNS, CDR2 SASEGT. The CDR3 DNA sequence: TGTGCCAGCAGTGAATTGTCGGCAGGCAACTATGGCTACACCTTC. Translation: CASSELSAGNYGYTF.

This clone appeared once. The rearrangement uses TRBV7-2 and TRBJ2-5, with D tentatively TRBD2 (6 bases). The CDR3 covers 16 residues. Deletions cut 5 bases from V and 5 bases from J, with 21 bases between. CDR1 is SGHTA and CDR2 is FQGNSA in the germline V gene. The CDR3 spells CASSPRPGLTMETQYF. The CDR3 DNA is TGTGCCAGCAGCCCCCGACCGGGACTGACTATGGAGACCCAGTACTTC.

This chain joins TRBV7-3 and TRBJ2-2, with 10 bases fitting TRBD1. Trimming removed 5 bases from V and 1 base from J; junction bases left unmatched: 7. The germline V gene encodes CDR1 SGHTA and CDR2 FQGTGA. CDR3 length: 17 amino acids. The CDR3 is CASSRLRDRGNTGELFF. The CDR3 DNA follows: TGTGCCAGCAGCCGTCTCCGGGACAGGGGGAACACCGGGGAGCTGTTTTTT.

This chain joins TRBV9 and TRBJ2-2; D is perhaps TRBD1 (7 bases). The CDR3 is 15 residues long. Germline CDR1 and CDR2: SGDLS and YYNGEE. Trimming left V 3 bases short and J 4 bases short, with 13 bases between. DNA of the CDR3: TGTGCCAGCAGCGAGCTCCAGGGGGGCACCGGGGAGCTGTTTTTT. It translates to CASSELQGGTGELFF.

The rearrangement links TRBV2 to TRBJ2-5; TRBD2 is a possible D gene (5 bases). V lost 7 bases, J lost 11 bases, and 23 bases lay in between. The CDR3 is made up of 14 amino acids. Per the germline V gene, CDR1 is SNHLY and CDR2 is FYNNEI. The CDR3 protein is CASIDGKINYGQYF. CDR3 in DNA: TGTGCCAGCATCGACGGGAAAATTAACTACGGGCAGTACTTC.

The rearrangement uses TRBV5-1 and TRBJ2-1; TRBD1 matches at 9 bases. Germline V gene lookup returns CDR1 SGHRS and CDR2 YFSETQ. V dropped 0 bases and J dropped 6; count of bases not matched to a gene: 7. The CDR3 length is 16 residues. CDR3 nucleotides: TGCGCCAGCAGCTTGGGGGCCGGGACAGGGCTCAATGAGCAGTTCTTC. Translation: CASSLGAGTGLNEQFF. Full variable domain (remainder filled in from reference TRBV5-1 and TRBJ2-1): KAGVTQTPRYLIKTRGQQVTLSCSPISGHRSVSWYQQTPGQGLQFLFEYFSETQRNKGNFPGRFSGRQFSNSRSEMNVSTLELGDSALYLCASSLGAGTGLNEQFFGPGTRLTVL.